The rows below give T cell receptor beta chains drawn from one sample of a study of T-cell reconstitution after alpha-beta-depleted transplantation in children. A single record per CDR3 protein comes from TCRdb applying MiXCR to the PCR reads. Here the sample spans some 240,000 distinct CDR3 sequences, around 13% being singletons. The source was PBMCs from the stem cell graft donor, collected from the stem cell graft. These receptors all stem from a human donor who donated a stem cell graft to a child with acute lymphoblastic leukemia. CDR3s include the opening cysteine and the closing phenylalanine or tryptophan. Fields, in order: V gene, J gene, CDR3 protein.

v_gene: TRBV12-3/TRBV12-4; j_gene: TRBJ1-1; CDR3aa: CASKYGQGEAFF
v_gene: TRBV12-3/TRBV12-4; j_gene: TRBJ2-2; CDR3aa: CASSPAAQNTGELFF
v_gene: TRBV9; j_gene: TRBJ1-2; CDR3aa: CASSWEGRNNGYTF
v_gene: TRBV5-6; j_gene: TRBJ2-1; CDR3aa: CASSSGAPNEQFF
v_gene: TRBV10-3; j_gene: TRBJ2-1; CDR3aa: CAARPGLATNEQFF
v_gene: TRBV24-1; j_gene: TRBJ2-6; CDR3aa: CATSGDRAGADVLTF
v_gene: TRBV25-1; j_gene: TRBJ2-1; CDR3aa: CASLDRYSYNEQFF
v_gene: TRBV10-1; j_gene: TRBJ1-2; CDR3aa: CASSESTDTGYTF
v_gene: TRBV24-1; j_gene: TRBJ1-5; CDR3aa: CATSDSKGRMSNQPQHF
v_gene: TRBV20-1; j_gene: TRBJ2-7; CDR3aa: CSASDRAISYEQYF
v_gene: TRBV10-3; j_gene: TRBJ1-2; CDR3aa: CAISESDQRDGYTF
v_gene: TRBV29-1; j_gene: TRBJ2-7; CDR3aa: CSVEDRQSYEQYF
v_gene: TRBV5-6; j_gene: TRBJ2-1; CDR3aa: CASSPTSGRAHEQFF
v_gene: TRBV19; j_gene: TRBJ2-7; CDR3aa: CASSSTYSYEQYF
v_gene: TRBV6-5; j_gene: TRBJ2-7; CDR3aa: CASTQAASYEQYF
v_gene: TRBV25-1; j_gene: TRBJ1-4; CDR3aa: CASSEGANEKLFF
v_gene: TRBV6-1; j_gene: TRBJ1-2; CDR3aa: CASSERTGSYGYTF
v_gene: TRBV20-1; j_gene: TRBJ2-3; CDR3aa: CSARATSGSADTQYF
v_gene: TRBV7-2; j_gene: TRBJ2-3; CDR3aa: CASSLWQPGGDTQYF
v_gene: TRBV19; j_gene: TRBJ1-5; CDR3aa: CASSTPGQGTQPQHF
v_gene: TRBV6-1; j_gene: TRBJ2-2; CDR3aa: CASRPRPGELFF
v_gene: TRBV5-1; j_gene: TRBJ1-2; CDR3aa: CASSLGGPGSLIEGGYTF
v_gene: TRBV16; j_gene: TRBJ1-5; CDR3aa: CASTPAHNQPQHF
v_gene: TRBV9; j_gene: TRBJ2-3; CDR3aa: CASSEGVGISDTQYF
v_gene: TRBV20-1; j_gene: TRBJ2-7; CDR3aa: CSARDEGGMRYEQYF
v_gene: TRBV7-9; j_gene: TRBJ2-7; CDR3aa: CASSLETQEQYF
v_gene: TRBV6-5; j_gene: TRBJ2-2; CDR3aa: CASSYGTGPGELFF
v_gene: TRBV28; j_gene: TRBJ2-2; CDR3aa: CASFRGTGELFF
v_gene: TRBV20-1; j_gene: TRBJ2-7; CDR3aa: CSATRASGRLYEQYF
v_gene: TRBV27; j_gene: TRBJ2-1; CDR3aa: CASSLGQLNEQFF
v_gene: TRBV20-1; j_gene: TRBJ2-5; CDR3aa: CSTGTGGTETQYF